This T cell receptor (beta chain) was retrieved from a study of blood T cell repertoires in COVID-19. Study-level background: Whether acute or convalescent, the COVID-19 samples came from the United States, Italy and Spain. Sample material is recorded as cDNA or gDNA derived from T cells, B-cell-depleted T cells, or PBMCs.

How the authors handled the data: Estimation of nucleated cell counts was performed using reference gene primer amplification. The assay was immunoSEQ multiplex PCR, and TCRdb's table has in-frame clones only and misses some. V, J and clone size are those of that table, while D and trimming were read from the DNA. Of around 150,000 clones in the sample, about 80% were seen once. The length of the CDR3 is 15 residues. With V trimmed by 8 bases and J by 5 bases, 12 bases remained unmatched. Per germline, CDR1 SGHDN and CDR2 FVKESK. The rearrangement joins TRBV14 to TRBJ2-5; TRBD1 aligns across 9 bases. The sequenced sample was peripheral blood. The source is a middle-aged man with acute or convalescent COVID-19. The chain's CDR3 is CASSVKTGGRETQYF. CDR3 DNA: TGTGCCAGCTCCGTAAAAACAGGGGGCCGGGAGACCCAGTACTTC.